One and the same sample provided the 21 T cell receptor beta chains below, sequenced in a study of siplizumab effects on memory and regulatory T cells. Clones were read by immunoSEQ multiplex PCR, and TCRdb kept only the in-frame ones, dropping some. This table has 60,000 to 70,000 clones, about 90% appearing once. Input material: Tregs sorted from blood. The source of these receptors is a human donor in good health.

The chain links TRBV6-1 to TRBJ2-5; TRBD2 might be the D (6 bases). The CDR3 is made up of 13 amino acids. Germline-derived CDR1 and CDR2 are MNHNS and SASEGT. V was pared by 7 bases and J by 7 bases, with 16 bases between. The CDR3 DNA sequence: TGTGCCAGCAAGGCAGGAAGGAGGGTGACCCAGTACTTC. This gives the protein CASKAGRRVTQYF.

The genes are TRBV19 and TRBJ1-1; D perhaps matches TRBD1 (6 bases). CDR1 and CDR2 from the germline V gene are LNHDA and SQIVND (reference sequence). Trimming stripped 3 bases from V and 10 bases from J, with 15 bases between. The CDR3 contains 13 residues. CDR3 protein: CASSMETGLGAFF. For the CDR3, the DNA is TGTGCCAGTAGTATGGAGACAGGCCTGGGAGCTTTCTTT.

J is TRBJ2-3 and V is TRBV5-4; D is possibly TRBD2 (6 bases). Germline V CDR1 and CDR2: SGHNT, YYREEE (reference sequence). This CDR3 is 18 amino acids long. V was shortened by 4 bases and J by 0 bases, with 21 bases between the two germline ends. The CDR3 loop is CASSPSSSVWQSTDTQYF. The CDR3 nucleotides read TGTGCCAGCAGCCCTTCCTCTAGCGTTTGGCAGAGCACAGATACGCAGTATTTT.

The rearrangement links TRBV7-8 to TRBJ2-1; D is possibly TRBD2 (6 bases). V was trimmed by 5 bases and J by 9 bases, leaving 8 bases between them. CDR1 SGHVS and CDR2 FQNEAQ come from the germline V gene. CDR3 length: 11 amino acids. CDR3 loop: CASSAGSEQFF. The CDR3 bases are TGTGCCAGCAGCGCCGGGAGTGAGCAGTTCTTC.

The rearrangement links TRBV6-5 to TRBJ2-5, with 7 bases matching TRBD2. Germline V gives CDR1 MNHEY, CDR2 SVGAGI. Unmatched junction bases numbered 8, after V lost 4 bases and J lost 3 bases. This CDR3 is built from 15 residues. CDR3 amino acids: CASSFQAGIEETQYF. The CDR3 bases are TGTGCCAGCAGTTTCCAAGCGGGGATTGAAGAGACCCAGTACTTC.

The chain joins TRBV2 to TRBJ2-6, with unresolved D. The germline gives CDR1 SNHLY, CDR2 FYNNEI. The CDR3 has 15 residues. V shed 6 bases and J shed 2 bases, with 11 bases lying between them. CDR3: CASRKGSPGANVLTF. In DNA, the CDR3 is TGTGCCAGCAGAAAGGGCTCCCCTGGGGCCAACGTCCTGACTTTC.

The chain combines TRBV7-2 with TRBJ2-1; perhaps D is TRBD1 or TRBD2 (5 bases each). CDR1 and CDR2 from the germline V gene are SGHTA and FQGNSA. The CDR3 runs 14 residues. V dropped 3 bases and J dropped 12 bases, with 18 bases sitting between them. Here the CDR3 reads CASSFRDLEGGQFF. CDR3 coding DNA: TGTGCCAGCAGCTTCCGGGACCTCGAGGGCGGGCAGTTCTTC.

This chain joins TRBV6-1 and TRBJ1-6; 9 bases match TRBD1. With 6 bases clipped from V and 10 bases from J, the junction kept 7 bases outside the gene matches. There are 14 residues in the CDR3. Germline V gene sequence: CDR1 MNHNS, CDR2 SASEGT. DNA for the CDR3: TGTGCCAGCAGAAGACAGGGGGAAGGGTCACCCCTCCACTTT. Its translation: CASRRQGEGSPLHF.

This chain links TRBV10-3 with TRBJ2-2; the D is unclear. Trimming cost V 6 bases and J 1 base, with 12 bases left between them. The CDR3 runs to 15 residues. CDR1 is ENHRY and CDR2 is SYGVKD in the germline V gene. CDR3 in amino acids: CAIRGLSWNTGELFF. CDR3 nucleotide sequence: TGTGCCATCAGGGGCCTCTCCTGGAACACCGGGGAGCTGTTTTTT.

This sequence joins TRBV5-1 and TRBJ2-2, with TRBD1 matching over 10 bases. This CDR3 is built from 15 residues. Germline trimming cut 3 bases from V and 2 bases from J; bases unmatched to any gene: 1. Germline V lookup: CDR1 SGHRS, CDR2 YFSETQ. The CDR3 sequence is CASSWTGGNTGELFF. CDR3 nucleotides: TGCGCCAGCAGCTGGACAGGGGGTAACACCGGGGAGCTGTTTTTT.

J is TRBJ2-1 and V is TRBV6-1, with D perhaps TRBD1 (5 bases). Deletions cut 4 bases from V and 5 bases from J, with 21 bases between. Germline V CDR1 and CDR2: MNHNS, SASEGT. The CDR3 runs to 17 residues. The CDR3 protein is CASSGAETGRPHNEQFF. The CDR3 DNA reads TGTGCCAGCAGTGGAGCCGAAACAGGTCGCCCACACAATGAGCAGTTCTTC.

The chain combines TRBV18 with TRBJ2-7; D gene uncertain. CDR3 length: 12 amino acids. V was shortened by 2 bases and J by 3 bases, with 5 bases between the two germline ends. Germline lookup yields CDR1 KGHSH and CDR2 LQKENI. The CDR3 nucleotides are TGTGCCAGCTCACCAGGGGTCTACGAGCAGTACTTC. As protein: CASSPGVYEQYF.

The chain links TRBV2 to TRBJ2-7, with TRBD2 identical over 14 bases. The CDR3 has 15 residues. CDR1 is SNHLY, CDR2 FYNNEI, per germline. V dropped 4 bases and J dropped 6; count of bases not matched to a gene: 5. CDR3 bases: TGTGCCAGCAGTGCCACCGGGACTAGCGGGGGCGAGCAGTACTTC. It translates to CASSATGTSGGEQYF. The whole variable domain, remainder taken from reference TRBV2 and TRBJ2-7, is EPEVTQTPSHQVTQMGQEVILRCVPISNHLYFYWYRQILGQKVEFLVSFYNNEISEKSEIFDDQFSVERPDGSNFTLKIRSTKLEDSAMYFCASSATGTSGGEQYFGPGTRLTVT.

The chain is built from TRBV9 and TRBJ1-2; 7 bases are a match to TRBD1. Trimming at V came to 0 bases and at J to 8 bases, leaving 10 bases not matched to a gene. The CDR3 runs to 15 residues. Germline CDR1 reads SGDLS; CDR2 reads YYNGEE. CDR3 region: CASSVGFTGVRGYTF. The CDR3 coding sequence is TGTGCCAGCAGCGTAGGCTTCACAGGGGTGAGGGGCTACACCTTC.

The chain recombines TRBV4-3 with TRBJ2-5, with D possibly matching TRBD1 (7 bases). Germline lookup yields CDR1 LGHNA and CDR2 YSLEER. The CDR3 is 14 amino acids. Trimming left V 4 bases short and J 1 base short, with 10 bases between. CDR3 nucleotide sequence: TGCGCCAGCAGCCGCGGGACAGCCCAAGAGACCCAGTACTTC. Translated, it gives CASSRGTAQETQYF.

The chain couples TRBV5-1 to TRBJ1-3; 10 bases agree with TRBD1. Germline loops: CDR1 SGHRS, CDR2 YFSETQ. After removal of 0 bases from V and 6 bases from J, the junction contained 3 bases not matched to a gene. CDR3 length: 15 amino acids. CDR3 loop: CASSLEGQGSNTIYF. CDR3 nucleotides: TGCGCCAGCAGCTTGGAGGGACAGGGGTCAAACACCATATATTTT.

J is TRBJ1-1 and V is TRBV5-4, with 7 bases aligning to TRBD1. The germline gives CDR1 SGHNT, CDR2 YYREEE (reference sequence). The V gene end was trimmed by 4 bases and the J gene end by 1 base; junction bases not matched to a gene: 4. This CDR3 contains 14 residues. The CDR3 nucleotides read TGTGCCAGCAGCGCAGACAGGGCGAACACTGAAGCTTTCTTT. Protein sequence: CASSADRANTEAFF.

The CDR3 sequence is CASSYSPDRNQPQHF. The DNA for the CDR3 is TGTGCCAGCAGTTACTCCCCCGACAGGAATCAGCCCCAGCATTTT. V is TRBV6-6 and J is TRBJ1-5, with D maybe TRBD1 (6 bases). Deletions cut 0 bases from V and 4 bases from J, with 10 bases between. Germline V CDR1 and CDR2: MNHNY, SVGAGI (reference sequence). CDR3 length equals 15 residues.

The chain has TRBV2 and TRBJ1-5; TRBD1 might be the D (5 bases). The CDR3 has 13 residues. With 6 bases removed from V and 3 bases from J, the gap between germline ends came to 9 bases. The V gene's germline CDR1 is SNHLY and CDR2 FYNNEI. CDR3 DNA: TGTGCCAGCAGGAGACAGAACAATCAGCCCCAGCATTTT. This gives the protein CASRRQNNQPQHF.

The chain couples TRBV4-3 to TRBJ2-1; D not certain. This CDR3 has 13 residues. CDR1 is LGHNA and CDR2 is YSLEER in the germline V gene. V shed 1 base and J shed 7 bases, with 8 bases lying between them. The CDR3 region is CASSQVYRNEQFF. DNA of the CDR3: TGCGCCAGCAGCCAAGTGTATAGAAATGAGCAGTTCTTC.

The chain combines TRBV4-1 with TRBJ2-7; TRBD1 agrees at 9 bases. Germline lookup yields CDR1 MGHRA and CDR2 YSYEKL. V shed 1 base and J 3 bases; nucleotides not matched to a gene: 4. CDR3 length: 15 residues. CDR3 residues: CASSQVYRGHYEQYF. CDR3 DNA: TGCGCCAGCAGCCAAGTTTACAGGGGGCACTACGAGCAGTACTTC.